Below, 17 T cell receptor beta chains from the same sample are listed, as sequenced in a study of T-cell memory formation after mild COVID-19. Using its own MiXCR run on the 5' RACE reads, TCRdb lists one record per CDR3 protein. The table includes some 320,000 distinct CDR3 sequences, roughly an eighth detected once. What was sequenced was PBMCs or a T cell subset sorted from them (not recorded which). These receptors were taken from a man younger than 35 who had mild COVID-19 (a few samples of this study predate the infection). Cell type and time point are not known.

The chain has TRBV6-5 and TRBJ2-2; possibly TRBD1 or TRBD2 for D (5 bases each). Trimming removed 2 bases at V and 9 bases at J, with 7 bases between. The V gene's germline CDR1 is MNHEY and CDR2 SVGAGI. The CDR3 consists of 12 residues. CDR3 amino acids: CASSYGDRELFF. The CDR3 DNA is TGTGCCAGCAGTTACGGGGACCGGGAGCTGTTTTTT.

In this sample, this clonotype turned up many times. The chain has TRBV7-9 and TRBJ2-3; perhaps TRBD2 as D (5 bases). Germline values: CDR1 SEHNR, CDR2 FQNEAQ (reference sequence). The CDR3 spans 15 residues. V dropped 5 bases and J dropped 4 bases, with 16 bases sitting between them. In DNA, the CDR3 is TGTGCCAGCAGCAACCGACGGGCAGCGGCAGATACGCAGTATTTT. It specifies CASSNRRAAADTQYF.

This chain links TRBV28 with TRBJ1-1; TRBD1 agrees at 7 bases. CDR1 and CDR2 (germline): MDHEN, SYDVKM. V gave up 7 bases and J gave up 8 bases; unmatched junction bases: 10. The CDR3 totals 13 residues. The CDR3 DNA reads TGTGCCAGCATACCGGGACAGTTCGGGGAAGCTTTCTTT. This gives the protein CASIPGQFGEAFF.

The chain has TRBV7-9 and TRBJ2-3, with D tentatively TRBD2 (7 bases). The V end lost 8 bases, the J end lost 0 bases, and 15 bases lay between the germline ends. The CDR3 covers 15 residues. Per germline, CDR1 SEHNR and CDR2 FQNEAQ (reference sequence). This chain's CDR3 is CASRLRGGSTDTQYF. In DNA, the CDR3 is TGTGCCAGCCGACTAAGGGGGGGTAGCACAGATACGCAGTATTTT.

The rearrangement joins TRBV4-1 to TRBJ2-7; a weak D match, TRBD2 (7 bases). The germline V gene encodes CDR1 MGHRA and CDR2 YSYEKL. V lost 0 bases to trimming and J lost 2 bases, with 17 bases between them. The CDR3 runs 17 residues. This chain's CDR3 is CASSQDHRGGDTYEQYF. For the CDR3, the DNA is TGCGCCAGCAGCCAAGATCATCGCGGGGGCGATACCTACGAGCAGTACTTC.

The V gene is TRBV11-2, the J gene TRBJ2-2, with D unclear. This CDR3 has 16 amino acids. Germline values: CDR1 SGHAT, CDR2 FQNNGV. V gave up 10 bases and J gave up 0 bases, with 18 bases separating them. DNA of the CDR3: TGTGCCACCGCCGTGTCAGCCAGGACGAACACCGGGGAGCTGTTTTTT. Amino acids: CATAVSARTNTGELFF. The whole variable domain, remainder taken from reference TRBV11-2 and TRBJ2-2, is EAGVAQSPRYKIIEKRQSVAFWCNPISGHATLYWYQQILGQGPKLLIQFQNNGVVDDSQLPKDRFSAERLKGVDSTLKIQPAKLEDSAVYLCATAVSARTNTGELFFGEGSRLTVL.

The chain couples TRBV4-3 to TRBJ2-3; D possibly uses TRBD1 or TRBD2 (5 bases each). The CDR3 has 17 residues. Trimming left V 1 base short and J 3 bases short, with 17 bases between. Germline V CDR1 and CDR2: LGHNA, YSLEER. The CDR3 is CASSQVSRGDGTDTQYF. As DNA, the CDR3 is TGCGCCAGCAGCCAAGTCTCACGAGGGGATGGAACAGATACGCAGTATTTT.

The chain couples TRBV5-1 to TRBJ1-2, with 7 bases fitting TRBD1. With V trimmed by 4 bases and J by 4 bases, 7 bases remained unmatched. CDR1 and CDR2 (germline): SGHRS, YFSETQ. The CDR3 is 14 residues long. This chain's CDR3 is CASSPMGQTYGYTF. CDR3 DNA sequence: TGCGCCAGCAGCCCGATGGGACAGACCTATGGCTACACCTTC.

This clonotype has a count of ten or more. The genes are TRBV9 and TRBJ2-5; D is perhaps TRBD2 (5 bases). Germline loops: CDR1 SGDLS, CDR2 YYNGEE. V gave up 2 bases and J gave up 5 bases, with 16 bases separating them. The CDR3 spans 15 residues. CDR3 DNA: TGTGCCAGCAGCGTCGCGGGTTGGGCTCGGGAGACCCAGTACTTC. Translating it yields CASSVAGWARETQYF.

This clonotype was detected a few times. DNA of the CDR3: TGCGCCAGCAGCCAAGAAGGTGACTATAGCAATCAGCCCCAGCATTTT. Protein product: CASSQEGDYSNQPQHF. The chain links TRBV4-1 to TRBJ1-5; D gene ambiguous. Between the trimmed V and J ends, which lost 0 bases and 0 bases, there was a span of 9 bases. This CDR3 region has 16 residues. Germline V gene sequence: CDR1 MGHRA, CDR2 YSYEKL.

The gene calls are TRBV20-1 and TRBJ2-4; D is unclear. This CDR3 comprises 15 residues. Trimming stripped 0 bases from V and 0 bases from J, with 9 bases between. Germline lookup yields CDR1 DFQATT and CDR2 SNEGSKA (reference sequence). The CDR3 here is CSAREMGLAKNIQYF. CDR3 DNA sequence: TGCAGTGCTAGAGAGATGGGTTTAGCCAAAAACATTCAGTACTTC.

In this sample, this clonotype turned up a few times. This chain connects TRBV12-3 or TRBV12-4 to TRBJ2-5; D gene unclear. The CDR3 runs to 13 residues. The V and J ends lost 5 bases and 3 bases respectively, with 10 bases between them. The CDR3 DNA is TGTGCCAGCAGTACATCAATGGAAGAGACCCAGTACTTC. Its translation: CASSTSMEETQYF.

This clonotype was counted only a few times. V is TRBV7-2 and J is TRBJ2-5, with 9 bases that match TRBD2. This CDR3 is 15 amino acids long. Germline loops: CDR1 SGHTA, CDR2 FQGNSA. V dropped 5 bases and J dropped 1; count of bases not matched to a gene: 5. CDR3 nucleotides: TGTGCCAGCAGCCCGACTAGCGGCATCCAAGAGACCCAGTACTTC. Translated: CASSPTSGIQETQYF.

CDR3 amino acids: CASSRLAGDKNTGELFF. CDR3 nucleotides: TGTGCCAGCAGTCGACTAGCGGGAGATAAGAACACCGGGGAGCTGTTTTTT. The rearrangement joins TRBV6-5 to TRBJ2-2; 12 nucleotides align to TRBD2. Per germline, CDR1 MNHEY and CDR2 SVGAGI. The CDR3 contains 17 residues. V lost 5 bases and J lost 1; bases outside the gene matches: 5.

This clonotype was recorded a few times. The V gene is TRBV6-2 or TRBV6-3, the J gene TRBJ2-1; 7 positions match TRBD1. The V gene's germline CDR1 is MNHEY and CDR2 SVGEGT. Trimming removed 3 bases from V and 5 bases from J; junction bases left unmatched: 10. The length of the CDR3 is 16 residues. The CDR3 sequence is CASSYPRQGMDNEQFF. The CDR3 region has the DNA TGTGCCAGCAGTTATCCACGACAGGGAATGGACAATGAGCAGTTCTTC.

This clonotype was found a few times. The chain joins TRBV7-2 to TRBJ1-5; D not certain. V was pared by 4 bases and J by 2 bases, with 12 bases between. The CDR3 has 15 amino acids. CDR1 and CDR2 (germline): SGHTA, FQGNSA. Here the CDR3 reads CASSSRPPGNQPQHF. The DNA for the CDR3 is TGTGCCAGCAGCTCCCGGCCCCCGGGCAATCAGCCCCAGCATTTT.

This clonotype occurred a few times. The chain carries TRBV20-1 and TRBJ1-6; TRBD1 aligns across 10 bases. There are 15 residues in the CDR3. Germline CDR1 is DFQATT and CDR2 is SNEGSKA (reference sequence). J was trimmed by 9 bases and V by 0 bases; bases with no gene match: 5. CDR3 sequence: CSARDRTGGTSPLHF. CDR3 in DNA: TGCAGTGCTAGAGATAGGACAGGGGGAACTTCACCCCTCCACTTT.